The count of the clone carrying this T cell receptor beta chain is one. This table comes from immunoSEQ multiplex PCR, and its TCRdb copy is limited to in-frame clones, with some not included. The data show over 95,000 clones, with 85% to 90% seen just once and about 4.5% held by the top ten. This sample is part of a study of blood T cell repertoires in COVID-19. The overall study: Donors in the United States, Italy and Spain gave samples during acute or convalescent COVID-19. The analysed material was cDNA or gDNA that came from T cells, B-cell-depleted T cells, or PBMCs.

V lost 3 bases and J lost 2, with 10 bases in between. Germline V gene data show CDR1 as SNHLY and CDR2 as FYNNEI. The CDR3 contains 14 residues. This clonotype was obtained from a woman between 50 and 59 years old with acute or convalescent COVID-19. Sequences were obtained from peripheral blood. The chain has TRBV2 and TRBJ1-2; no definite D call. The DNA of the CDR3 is TGTGCCAGCAGTGAGGTTCGGGGAAACTATGGCTACACCTTC. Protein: CASSEVRGNYGYTF.